This TCR beta chain came from a study of blood T cell repertoires in COVID-19. Libraries were prepared by immunoSEQ multiplex PCR; TCRdb keeps only in-frame clonotypes and omits some of them. The sample lists some 80,000 clones; more than 75% were seen once. The sequence was obtained from a human donor in a cohort sampled during active COVID-19. The specimen was peripheral blood.

In DNA form, the CDR3 reads TGTGCCGTTCAGGCGGGGGGTAGCAATCAGCCCCAGCATTTT. Its protein is CAVQAGGSNQPQHF. The chain combines TRBV7-3 with TRBJ1-5; D is perhaps TRBD1 (5 bases). This CDR3 has 14 residues. Trimming took 11 bases from V and 0 from J, leaving 14 bases between them. Per the germline V gene, CDR1 is SGHTA and CDR2 is FQGTGA.